Below are 21 T cell receptor beta chains sequenced from a single sample in a study of blood T cell repertoires in COVID-19. Assay: immunoSEQ multiplex PCR; the TCRdb copy retains only in-frame clones and omits some. The sample consists of a few hundred thousand clones, around 90% of them appearing once. The material sequenced was peripheral blood. The origin of the receptors is a woman aged 18-29 years who had recovered from COVID-19.

This clone appeared once. The chain employs TRBV7-8 and TRBJ2-3; the D gene is possibly TRBD2 (5 bases). The CDR3 contains 14 residues. The V end was cut by 5 bases, the J end by 4 bases, with 13 bases between. CDR1 is SGHVS, CDR2 FQNEAQ, per germline. The chain's CDR3 is CASSTGSVPDTQYF. CDR3 in DNA: TGTGCCAGCAGCACGGGGAGTGTGCCAGATACGCAGTATTTT. Full variable domain (remainder filled in from reference TRBV7-8 and TRBJ2-3): GAGVSQSPRYKVAKRGQDVALRCDPISGHVSLFWYQQALGQGPEFLTYFQNEAQLDKSGLPSDRFFAERPEGSVSTLKIQRTQQEDSAVYLCASSTGSVPDTQYFGPGTRLTVL.

This sequence joins TRBV10-3 and TRBJ2-3; TRBD2 matches 11 bases. The V gene end was trimmed by 6 bases and the J gene end by 6 bases; junction bases not matched to a gene: 8. The CDR3 length is 15 residues. Per germline, CDR1 ENHRY and CDR2 SYGVKD. This CDR3 is CAIRLAGGPKDTQYF. CDR3 nucleotide sequence: TGTGCCATCAGATTAGCGGGAGGGCCCAAGGATACGCAGTATTTT.

This clone was seen a single time. The rearrangement joins TRBV19 to TRBJ2-6; TRBD1 matches at 12 bases. The CDR3 runs to 17 residues. Germline V CDR1 and CDR2: LNHDA, SQIVND (reference sequence). V lost 4 bases to trimming and J lost 2 bases; unmatched junction nucleotides: 3. CDR3 in DNA: TGTGCCAGTAGTACCGGGACAGGGGGCACTGGGGCCAACGTCCTGACTTTC. Encoded protein: CASSTGTGGTGANVLTF.

This sequence joins TRBV7-4 and TRBJ1-3; unclear D gene. Trimming left V 1 base short and J 0 bases short, with 7 bases between. The germline CDR1 and CDR2 sequences are SGHVT and SQSDAQ. The CDR3 covers 15 residues. The CDR3: CASSLVADSGNTIYF. In DNA, the CDR3 is TGTGCCAGCAGCTTAGTGGCGGACTCTGGAAACACCATATATTTT.

J is TRBJ1-1 and V is TRBV10-3; perhaps TRBD1 as D (6 bases). The V gene lost 6 bases and the J gene lost 1 base, with 6 bases spanning the gap. Germline CDR1 is ENHRY and CDR2 is SYGVKD. The length of the CDR3 is 12 residues. CDR3 in DNA: TGTGCCATCAGGGACAGGAACACTGAAGCTTTCTTT. This sequence encodes CAIRDRNTEAFF.

This clone was detected once. The chain links TRBV18 to TRBJ2-1; 7 bases agree with TRBD2. The CDR3 is 16 residues long. Germline CDR1 is KGHSH and CDR2 is LQKENI. The J segment lost 4 bases and the V segment lost 3 bases, leaving 9 bases of the junction unmatched. CDR3 protein: CASSPESASGYNEQFF. Written as DNA, the CDR3 is TGTGCCAGCTCACCGGAGTCGGCTAGCGGATACAATGAGCAGTTCTTC.

This chain uses TRBV9 with TRBJ2-7, with D perhaps matching TRBD2 (5 bases). Germline V CDR1 and CDR2: SGDLS, YYNGEE. Trimming removed 4 bases from V and 4 bases from J, with 18 bases in between. The CDR3 is 15 amino acids. The DNA for the CDR3 is TGTGCCAGCAGCATTACGTCTGGCGGGCCATACGAGCAGTACTTC. Protein: CASSITSGGPYEQYF.

The V and J genes are TRBV4-3 and TRBJ2-6, with D hard to call. V shed 0 bases and J shed 0 bases, with 6 bases lying between them. CDR1 and CDR2 (germline): LGHNA, YSLEER. This CDR3 contains 16 residues. In DNA, the CDR3 is TGCGCCAGCAGCCAAGAGGGCAGCTCTGGGGCCAACGTCCTGACTTTC. Its protein product is CASSQEGSSGANVLTF.

V usage is TRBV25-1 and J usage is TRBJ2-5; D is perhaps TRBD2 (6 bases). Germline assignment: CDR1 MGHDK and CDR2 SYGVNS. V lost 7 bases, J lost 4 bases, and 19 bases lay in between. The CDR3 consists of 15 residues. The CDR3 protein is CASTGPGRGGETQYF. The CDR3 nucleotides read TGTGCCAGCACTGGCCCAGGGCGGGGAGGAGAGACCCAGTACTTC.

This clone showed up just once. The chain recombines TRBV11-2 with TRBJ2-7; 9 nucleotides align to TRBD2. This CDR3 comprises 13 residues. Germline loops: CDR1 SGHAT, CDR2 FQNNGV. Trimming at V came to 8 bases and at J to 6 bases, leaving 8 bases not matched to a gene. CDR3 region: CASGPGLALEQYF. The CDR3 region has the DNA TGTGCCAGCGGGCCGGGACTAGCACTCGAGCAGTACTTC.

This clone was counted a single time. The chain is built from TRBV2 and TRBJ2-7, with 7 bases that match TRBD2. The CDR3 runs to 14 residues. The germline V gene has CDR1 SNHLY and CDR2 FYNNEI. V lost 7 bases, J lost 1 base, and 7 bases stayed unmatched. The CDR3 DNA is TGTGCCAGCATTGTCGGACTAGTGTCCTACGAGCAGTACTTC. Amino acid sequence: CASIVGLVSYEQYF. The full variable domain, its missing parts supplied by reference TRBV2 and TRBJ2-7, is EPEVTQTPSHQVTQMGQEVILRCVPISNHLYFYWYRQILGQKVEFLVSFYNNEISEKSEIFDDQFSVERPDGSNFTLKIRSTKLEDSAMYFCASIVGLVSYEQYFGPGTRLTVT.

The rearrangement uses TRBV29-1 and TRBJ1-2, with TRBD1 matching 8 bases. V shed 7 bases and J 2 bases; nucleotides not matched to a gene: 12. CDR3 length: 15 amino acids. Germline-derived CDR1 and CDR2 are SQVTM and ANQGSEA. This chain's CDR3 is CSAHIAGTGNYGYTF. CDR3 bases: TGCAGCGCCCACATTGCCGGGACAGGAAACTATGGCTACACCTTC.

A word on this clone: Sequence at one end of the junction differs from germline and may be a read error. The chain couples TRBV24-1 to TRBJ2-5; 7 positions agree with TRBD1. CDR1 is KGHDR and CDR2 is SFDVKD in the germline V gene. The CDR3 spans 13 residues. The CDR3 DNA is TGTGCCACGAGTGAGGGGGCCCGAGAGACCCAGTACTTC. Translating gives CATSEGARETQYF.

V and J are TRBV18 and TRBJ1-6; D possibly corresponds to TRBD1 (5 bases). Per germline, CDR1 KGHSH and CDR2 LQKENI. Deletions cut 3 bases from V and 5 bases from J, with 20 bases between. The CDR3 covers 18 residues. The CDR3 loop is CASSPVGDPHPDNSPLHF. The DNA of the CDR3 is TGTGCCAGCTCACCGGTAGGGGATCCTCACCCGGATAATTCACCCCTCCACTTT.

V and J are TRBV6-5 and TRBJ1-4; possibly TRBD1 for D (6 bases). The CDR3 extends over 15 amino acids. V lost 4 bases, J lost 0 bases, and 9 bases lay in between. Germline CDR1 MNHEY, CDR2 SVGAGI. DNA of the CDR3: TGTGCCAGCAGTTTAGACAGGCCAACTAATGAAAAACTGTTTTTT. Its translation is CASSLDRPTNEKLFF.

This chain links TRBV11-2 with TRBJ1-5; maybe TRBD1 (6 bases). The germline V gene has CDR1 SGHAT and CDR2 FQNNGV. Trimming took off 2 bases at V and 6 bases at J, with 11 bases between the two ends. The CDR3 has 14 amino acids. The CDR3 sequence: CASSLSGGSQPQHF. DNA of the CDR3: TGTGCCAGCAGCTTAAGCGGGGGCAGTCAGCCCCAGCATTTT.

The rearrangement uses TRBV12-5 and TRBJ2-2, with 8 bases matching TRBD2. Unmatched junction bases numbered 5, after V lost 2 bases and J lost 6 bases. The CDR3 runs to 15 residues. Germline CDR1 LGHNT, CDR2 FRNRAP. The CDR3 here is CASGLREGPPGELFF. DNA for the CDR3: TGTGCTAGTGGTTTGCGGGAGGGCCCTCCCGGGGAGCTGTTTTTT.

The V and J genes are TRBV5-4 and TRBJ1-1, with TRBD1 identical over 7 bases. Germline-derived CDR1 and CDR2 are SGHNT and YYREEE (reference sequence). V was clipped by 0 bases and J by 10 bases; unmatched bases: 6. This CDR3 has 13 amino acids. The CDR3 loop is CASSLGQGRRAFF. The CDR3 DNA is TGTGCCAGCAGCTTGGGACAGGGAAGACGAGCTTTCTTT. The whole variable domain, remainder taken from reference TRBV5-4 and TRBJ1-1, is ETGVTQSPTHLIKTRGQQVTLRCSSQSGHNTVSWYQQALGQGPQFIFQYYREEENGRGNFPPRFSGLQFPNYSSELNVNALELDDSALYLCASSLGQGRRAFFGQGTRLTVV.

The genes are TRBV14 and TRBJ1-2; D is undetermined. Germline V gene lookup returns CDR1 SGHDN and CDR2 FVKESK. Trimming left V 6 bases short and J 0 bases short, with 5 bases between. CDR3 length equals 12 residues. The CDR3: CASSTANYGYTF. DNA for the CDR3: TGTGCCAGCAGTACAGCTAACTATGGCTACACCTTC.

The chain is built from TRBV19 and TRBJ1-1; D is unclear. This CDR3 region has 11 residues. Germline V gene lookup returns CDR1 LNHDA and CDR2 SQIVND (reference sequence). V dropped 7 bases and J dropped 5 bases, with 8 bases sitting between them. The CDR3 spells CASNGETEAFF. The CDR3, as DNA: TGTGCCAGTAACGGGGAGACTGAAGCTTTCTTT.

The chain couples TRBV7-6 to TRBJ2-1, with TRBD2 as a possible D gene (6 bases). Germline V gene data show CDR1 as SGHVS and CDR2 as FNYEAQ. The V end was cut by 5 bases, the J end by 4 bases, with 12 bases between. This CDR3 is built from 14 residues. The CDR3 DNA reads TGTGCCAGCAGCCCCTGGGGGGATTACAATGAGCAGTTCTTC. Protein: CASSPWGDYNEQFF.